This T cell receptor (beta chain) was recorded in a study of cytomegalovirus exposure and HLA in healthy donors (dated by TCRdb to 2016 to 2017). For the wider study: In an earlier analysis of roughly 500 of the donors, approximately 300 Gb of sequence data and 95 million to 130 million unique TCR beta sequences from roughly 190 million T cells were reported. A separate validation cohort of about 110 different subjects was used in addition to the approximately 700-subject first cohort. Roughly 5 DR-DQ haplotypes were handled as single units for association and clustering, since linkage in the cohort was strong. Among about 360 genotyped donors of the cohort, an average of 235,054 unique TCR beta nucleotide sequences were sequenced per donor, about a sixth of them non-productive. In an earlier analysis of 587 of the donors, high-throughput TCR beta sequencing was used to judge whether each TCR beta V gene segment behaved as functional or pseudogenic. Typing coverage varied by locus: roughly 620-640 donors for A, B, C, DRB1 and DQB1; 500 to 550 for DQA1; more than 600 for DPA1; approximately 450 for DPB1. The aim of the study was to test whether cataloging public T cell receptors could identify signatures of past pathogen exposure. In the later analysis, no new phenotypic data were used to find candidate immune exposures; instead, reliance was placed on TCR beta sequences and their occurrence across donors. Using immunosequencing, the study profiled T cell repertoires from 640 or so subjects and related those repertoires to cytomegalovirus serostatus. Class I and class II HLA loci were covered by the typing at four-digit resolution. Of the 300 to 450 genotyped donors, 75% to 85% were placed in the genetic ancestry cluster associated with self-reported Caucasian donors. Donor age, sex, ethnicity and CMV serostatus were compiled alongside the repertoire data. About 280 gigabases of sequencing data and 75 million to 85 million unique TCR sequences made up an early release that covered 500 to 700 HLA-typed donors. A later genetic analysis used genome-wide SNP genotypes for about 65% of the roughly 700 donors, treating that subset as a discovery cohort. Every repertoire in the discovery cohort had been generated on one and the same sequencing platform. To study patterns of TCR occurrence, a later analysis re-analyzed previously published TCR beta repertoires from 666 donors and added high-resolution HLA genotyping. To predict cytomegalovirus infection status, the study combined high-throughput TCR immunosequencing, statistical association of individual TCRs with disease status, and machine learning.

The library was generated by the immunoSEQ multiplex PCR assay. For the multiplex PCR, a mixture combining 60 forward primers for TCR Vbeta segments and 13 reverse primers for TCR Jbeta segments was used. The CDR3 region of rearranged TCR beta genes was amplified from genomic DNA by a multiplex PCR assay. Amplified TCR beta libraries were sequenced as 87-base-pair reads on the Illumina HiSeq System. In the authors' own workflow: A later analysis counted tens of millions of unique TCR beta chains across the 670 or so repertoires, and about 10 million of these chains were shared by at least two donors. A nearest-neighbor algorithm error-corrected the raw reads and collapsed the reads into unique sequences, merging closely related sequences to remove PCR and sequencing errors. V, D and J gene segments were assigned by aligning CDR3 sequences to IMGT reference sequences. For a sequence to be retained, a match of at least six nucleotides to both a V gene segment and a J gene segment was required. A rearrangement counted as productive if the CDR3 had no stop codons and remained in frame with V and J, and every other rearrangement counted as non-productive. CDR3 was defined by IMGT convention, running from the second conserved V-encoded cysteine to the conserved J-encoded phenylalanine. In an earlier analysis of more than 550 of the donors, sequences lacking an unambiguous match to a single V gene segment were excluded. An earlier analysis of 550 to 650 of the donors classified V segments as functional when productive rearrangements were above 56.7% and as segregating when the standard deviation between donors was above 5%. A statistical classification framework was built for diagnosing cytomegalovirus status from the catalog of TCR beta chain sequences. A later analysis assigned V and J genes by comparing TCR nucleotide sequences with IMGT/GENE-DB human TR gene sequences. A later analysis assigned CDR3 sequences and most-parsimonious VDJ recombination scenarios with the TCRdist pipeline. In a later analysis, every TCR beta chain was defined by the combination of its CDR3 amino acid sequence and its V-gene family, and reads without a unique V-gene family were dropped. As a way to deal with suspected cross-contamination and a sequencing artifact, a later analysis dropped under 600 nucleotide sequences that were highly shared and had low generation probability. In a later analysis, a clonal expansion index was calculated for each public chain from normalized within-repertoire ranks of inferred template counts. A later analysis computed generation probabilities with a VDJ recombination model fitted to out-of-frame rearrangements, and checked the results against IGoR. In a later analysis, hypergeometric tests were used to score TCR-TCR, TCR-HLA and TCR-CMV co-occurrence, with a repertoire-size bias correction applied to TCR pairs. A later analysis estimated false discovery rates by permuting HLA or CMV assignments 20 times. A later analysis grouped co-occurring TCRs with DBSCAN, adding TCRdist sequence similarity when clustering within HLA-allele-positive subsets. Repertoires with fewer than 30,000 or more than 120,000 public chains, plus five repertoires with anomalous nucleotide sharing, were excluded from co-occurrence clustering. TCRdb retrieved this table from immuneACCESS and kept in-frame rearrangements only. Not all clones are present; in checked studies, unresolved V genes account for under half, and no reason is known for the remainder. That table is the source of V, J and clone size, and D and trimming were worked out from the DNA. This sample comprises more than 80,000 clones, approximately 85% of them detected only once. The biggest ten clones account for roughly 1.5% of the sample.

CDR1 and CDR2, per the germline V gene, are LGHNA and YSLEER. CDR3 length: 15 amino acids, cysteine to phenylalanine. The kept DNA is CDR3 alone, 45 bases in frame from the first base. A distance of 23 bases separates the germline ends of V and J, which lose 6 bases and 11 bases respectively. What the research found in general, with its limitations: Linkage disequilibrium might explain the correlated functional status among segregating V segments, but an unknown experimental factor could not be excluded. Assigning TCR associations to individual alleles was difficult when HLA alleles, especially DR and DQ, strongly co-occurred. In this cohort, only TCR beta chains were sequenced, and detectable features were limited by the absence of alpha or paired-chain data. V-gene and J-gene trimming of TCR beta chains was associated with a missense DCLRE1C variant in a later genetic analysis, and the association was replicated in an independent cohort. Most TCR sequences were observed very rarely across donors, whereas some public TCRs were present in many individuals. In an earlier analysis of a few hundred of the donors, most TCR beta V segments were observed in productive rearrangements about 87% or about 30% of the time, broadly matching IMGT annotations. A later analysis associated 16,951 TCR beta sequences with specific HLA alleles at a false discovery rate of 0.05. Most CMV-associated TCR beta chains appeared to be HLA-restricted in a later analysis, and the HLA associations seemed to be driven largely by CMV exposure. HLA typing was unavailable for some donors at each locus, so association tests used only the typed subset. The study listed 150 to 200 TCR beta chains as associated with cytomegalovirus. A later analysis found that TCR association rates varied across HLA loci, with DRB1 alleles showing the most associated TCRs and HLA-C alleles the fewest. The classifier was reported to diagnose cytomegalovirus status with high specificity and sensitivity in both the original cohort and the validation cohort. In a later analysis, HLA-associated TCR beta chains showed more clonal expansion and lower generation probabilities than non-associated chains that were equally common. Immune exposure information for the cohort was limited to CMV serostatus. It was suggested by the authors that the approach could potentially be generalized to other disease states and immunological phenotypes. Several of the top co-occurrence clusters appeared to be linked to parvovirus B19, influenza, CMV and Epstein-Barr virus, according to a later analysis. Roughly uniform sequencing depth across donors was assumed in presence/absence analyses, although this assumption may not hold. In vitro tests confirmed that a few of the cytomegalovirus-associated TCR beta chains recognize cytomegalovirus antigens. The 87-base-pair reads could not distinguish some IMGT-functional V segments, including TRBV6-2 and TRBV6-3, so those segments were excluded. A further reported finding was that TCR beta sequences accurately predicted the HLA-A and HLA-B alleles for most subjects in the first cohort. According to a later genetic analysis, donors in an Asian-associated ancestry cluster had fewer N-insertions in productive TCRs than the approximately 700-donor mean. A cluster of highly shared sequence variants was judged likely to represent a technical artifact of the sequencing pipeline. The earlier analysis of approximately 540 of the donors excluded 15 to 20 rarely observed V segments, including chromosome 9 orphons, because counts were too low.

A note on this clone: Its antigen specificity is not known. It has no much larger one-base neighbor in the sample; base qualities were not kept.

The cohort was made up of under 800 healthy bone marrow donors. At the time of sampling, every cohort member was nominally healthy, though immune exposures that went unrecorded were likely present. The donor was CMV seronegative and was included in the group of 352 seronegative cohort members. A peripheral blood sample was provided by each donor, and peripheral blood mononuclear cells were used for TCR beta sequencing. The Qiagen DNeasy Blood Extraction Kit was used to extract genomic DNA from the blood cell samples. The V and J genes are TRBV4-3 and TRBJ2-1; TRBD1 is a possible D gene, resting on 6 matching bases. The sequence was obtained from a man aged 45-60 years in good health and CMV-seronegative. Sequences were obtained from PBMCs. The nucleotide sequence is TGCGCCAGCAGTCAAAGAGAAATCAGGGGTGGCCAGCAGTTCTTC. Its translation is CASSQREIRGGQQFF.